This T cell receptor beta chain was sequenced in a study of blood T cell repertoires in COVID-19. Some clones are missing from TCRdb's copy, which holds only in-frame ones; the method was immunoSEQ multiplex PCR. The table shows about 330,000 clones, with around 87% occurring only once. Deletions cut 3 bases from V and 0 bases from J, with 21 bases between. The CDR3 contains 19 residues. The germline V gene has CDR1 ENHRY and CDR2 SYGVKD. Residents of about two dozen US areas, aged about 18 to 95 years, made up the participants. In Cohort 3, a recovered donor had either two negative PCRs, clearance, or symptom resolution.

This sequence originates from a young woman who had recovered from COVID-19. Sequenced input: PBMCs or T cells enriched from blood (not recorded which). The chain is built from TRBV10-3 and TRBJ1-5; D is unclear. As DNA, the CDR3 is TGTGCCATCAGTGACCGGGTGGGAGTAGGCGCGAATAGCAATCAGCCCCAGCATTTT. Amino acid sequence: CAISDRVGVGANSNQPQHF.